These 2 T cell receptor beta chains share one sample of origin, sequenced in a study of long-term antiretroviral therapy in people with HIV. The immunoSEQ assay was v3.0, run at survey level. Produced via immunoSEQ multiplex PCR; TCRdb's table is partial and in-frame only. The table records about 30,000 clones, about 95% of them present only once. The sample consisted of unsorted PBMCs, taken 6 to 6.5 years after starting antiretroviral therapy. Every receptor here comes from a man aged 30 to 45 with HIV.

This chain joins TRBV19 and TRBJ2-1; 9 bases map to TRBD2. The CDR3 runs to 14 residues. Per germline, CDR1 LNHDA and CDR2 SQIVND (reference sequence). V shed 3 bases, J shed 5 bases, and the junction held 2 bases outside the gene matches. The CDR3 DNA reads TGTGCCAGTAGTATGGCGGGGGGGAACAATGAGCAGTTCTTC. Translated, it gives CASSMAGGNNEQFF.

This chain links TRBV11-3 with TRBJ2-1, with 7 bases matching TRBD1. V shed 5 bases, J shed 4 bases, and the junction held 20 bases outside the gene matches. This CDR3 comprises 19 residues. Germline loops: CDR1 SGHNT, CDR2 YENEEA. DNA of the CDR3: TGTGCCAGCAGCCCCGGACACAGGGGCCGAGCGGCTAAATACAATGAGCAGTTCTTC. Translation gives CASSPGHRGRAAKYNEQFF.